This T cell receptor (beta chain) was sequenced for a study of shared clonotypes between healthy human individuals. Study-level findings and limits: Only blood underwent sampling, and tissue repertoires likely differ.

Concerning this clone itself: Its antigen is undetermined.

Deletions cut 2 bases from V and 4 bases from J, with 11 bases between. The CDR3 extends over 14 amino acids. Per germline, CDR1 SGHRS and CDR2 YFSETQ. Here immunoSEQ multiplex PCR was the method, and the copy in TCRdb shows in-frame clones only, minus some. The table has more than 1,200,000 clones, approximately 98.5% seen once. The sample taken for sequencing was naive CD4+ T cells sorted from blood. Sample subset: CD45RA+ positively selected. This TCR came from a man younger than 45 in good health. The V gene is TRBV5-1, the J gene TRBJ2-3; a possible D gene is TRBD1 (5 bases). The CDR3 region has the DNA TGCGCCAGCAGCTTAGGAGCAGGGCCAGATACGCAGTATTTT. Translating it yields CASSLGAGPDTQYF.